The clone carrying this TCR beta chain showed up just a few times. The CDR3 runs 17 residues. TCRdb redid the calling of the 5' RACE reads with MiXCR, one entry per CDR3 protein. The sample records some 490,000 distinct CDR3 sequences, about 18% being singletons. This sample stems from a study of T-cell memory formation after mild COVID-19. The receptor was isolated from an adult woman who had mild COVID-19 (a few samples of this study predate the infection). Cell type and time point are not known. Sequencing was carried out using PBMCs or a T cell subset sorted from them (not recorded which). The chain employs TRBV21-1 and TRBJ2-7; the table's D call of TRBD1 was not tested on the DNA. TRBV21-1 is designated a pseudogene. This CDR3 reads CASSKQRTGGTDYEQYF. CDR3 sequence (DNA): TGTGCCAGCAGCAAACAGAGGACAGGGGGTACCGATTACGAGCAGTACTTC.